This T cell receptor beta chain was observed in a study of blood T cell repertoires in COVID-19. Across the whole study: Specimens from acute and convalescent COVID-19 originated in the United States, Italy and Spain. Sources were T cells, B-cell-depleted T cells, or PBMCs; the material itself was cDNA or gDNA.

Original processing methods: How many nucleated cells were present was estimated from reference gene primer amplification. The method was immunoSEQ multiplex PCR; TCRdb's version includes in-frame clones alone and lacks a portion of them. V and J calls and clone size are those listed in that table; D and trimming were worked out from the DNA. This sample has tens of thousands of clones, with around 90% found just once. This CDR3 comprises 18 residues. The V and J ends lost 1 base and 0 bases, in that order; junction bases with no gene match: 6. Germline V gene data show CDR1 as MNHNS and CDR2 as SASEGT.

The J gene is TRBJ2-6, the V gene TRBV6-1; 7 nucleotides align to TRBD2. The source is a man between 60 and 75 years old with acute or convalescent COVID-19. The specimen was peripheral blood. The CDR3 protein is CASSEGEGYPSGANVLTF. CDR3 coding DNA: TGTGCCAGCAGTGAAGGGGAGGGTTACCCCTCTGGGGCCAACGTCCTGACTTTC.